Below, 6 T cell receptor beta chains from the same sample are listed, as sequenced in a study of CD8+CD57+ T cells in acquired aplastic anemia. Profiles of TCR beta VDJ and CDR3 were generated from a genomic DNA template. TCRdb independently ran MiXCR on the reads; one entry per CDR3 protein. Of around 430,000 distinct CDR3 sequences listed, approximately 33% were seen once; the top ten hold nearly 0.85%. In patients chosen for sequencing, flow cytometry had shown CD8+CD57+ cell expansion. The sequencing input was sorted CD4+, CD8+, or CD8+CD57+ T cells (not recorded which) from PBMCs. Every receptor here comes from a human donor with aplastic anemia.

This clonotype was found many times. V is TRBV10-3 and J is TRBJ2-5, with D tentatively TRBD2 (7 bases). Trimming cost V 3 bases and J 5 bases, with 19 bases left between them. This CDR3 is 16 amino acids long. In germline, CDR1 is ENHRY, CDR2 SYGVKD. The CDR3 sequence is CAISDGGWGGLETQYF. CDR3 in DNA: TGTGCCATCAGTGATGGGGGCTGGGGGGGGCTGGAGACCCAGTACTTC.

J is TRBJ1-6 and V is TRBV19, with 7 bases lining up with TRBD1. Germline CDR1 is LNHDA and CDR2 is SQIVND (reference sequence). The V segment lost 7 bases and the J segment 8 bases; nucleotides outside the gene matches: 8. CDR3 size: 14 residues. CDR3: CASTPGQPYSPLHF. The DNA of the CDR3 is TGTGCCAGTACTCCGGGACAGCCTTATTCACCCCTCCACTTT.

Details on this clonotype: Since a much larger clone is just one base distant, this may be a read error. This chain links TRBV6-1 with TRBJ1-6, with D perhaps TRBD1 (6 bases). Trimming cost V 6 bases and J 14 bases, with 14 bases left between them. The CDR3 runs to 12 residues. Germline-derived CDR1 and CDR2 are MNHNS and SASEGT. CDR3 nucleotides: TGTGCCAGCAGCCAACAGGGAGTATCCCTCCACTTT. This sequence encodes CASSQQGVSLHF.

The rearrangement uses TRBV28 and TRBJ1-4; TRBD1 might be the D (6 bases). This CDR3 region has 15 residues. With 5 bases removed from V and 7 bases from J, the gap between germline ends came to 17 bases. From germline, CDR1 is MDHEN and CDR2 SYDVKM. CDR3 sequence: CASSTRGVGLEKLFF. The CDR3 DNA is TGTGCCAGCAGTACTAGGGGGGTAGGACTTGAAAAACTGTTTTTT.

This clonotype was observed many times. The gene calls are TRBV19 and TRBJ1-6; D call uncertain. This CDR3 spans 14 amino acids. CDR1 and CDR2 (germline): LNHDA, SQIVND (reference sequence). The germline V and J ends were trimmed by 3 bases and 7 bases, with 10 bases remaining between them. CDR3 bases: TGTGCCAGTAGTATTGGCGGAATGAATTCACCCCTCCACTTT. Translated, it gives CASSIGGMNSPLHF.

Details on this clonotype: This may come from a read error, since a much larger clone is one base off. This likely comes from a read error, as the CDR3 has no conserved phenylalanine or tryptophan at its end. V is TRBV19 and J is TRBJ1-2; TRBD1 is a possible D gene (5 bases). Trimming stripped 3 bases from V and 5 bases from J, with 22 bases between. Germline CDR1 and CDR2: LNHDA and SQIVND (reference sequence). The CDR3 is 17 amino acids. The CDR3 sequence is CASSMFLGREKKYGYTL. In DNA, the CDR3 is TGTGCCAGTAGTATGTTTTTGGGCAGGGAAAAGAAGTATGGCTACACCCTC.